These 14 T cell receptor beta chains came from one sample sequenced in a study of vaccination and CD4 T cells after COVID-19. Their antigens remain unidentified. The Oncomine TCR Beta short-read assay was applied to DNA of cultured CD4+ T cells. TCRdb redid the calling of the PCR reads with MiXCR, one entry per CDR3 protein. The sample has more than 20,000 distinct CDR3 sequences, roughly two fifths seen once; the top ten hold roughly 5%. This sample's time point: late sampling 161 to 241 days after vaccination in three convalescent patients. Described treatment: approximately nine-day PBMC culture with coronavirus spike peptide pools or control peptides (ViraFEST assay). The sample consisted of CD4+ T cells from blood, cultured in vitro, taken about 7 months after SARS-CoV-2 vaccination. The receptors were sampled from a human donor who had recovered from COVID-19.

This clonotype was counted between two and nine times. CDR3 residues: CSVTGQGGGTDTQYF. In DNA, the CDR3 is TGCAGCGTGACAGGACAGGGTGGGGGGACAGATACGCAGTATTTT. The chain uses TRBV29-1 and TRBJ2-3; TRBD1 aligns across 8 bases. The CDR3 length is 15 residues. The trim removed 6 bases at V and 3 bases at J, leaving 11 bases unmatched. CDR1 and CDR2 from the germline V gene are SQVTM and ANQGSEA.

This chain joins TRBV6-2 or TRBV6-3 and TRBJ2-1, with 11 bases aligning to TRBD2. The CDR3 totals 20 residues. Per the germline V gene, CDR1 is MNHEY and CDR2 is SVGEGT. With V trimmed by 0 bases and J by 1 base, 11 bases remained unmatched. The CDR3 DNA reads TGTGCCAGCAGTTACTCGGGAGTTCGACTAGCGGGGCCTTCCTACAATGAGCAGTTCTTC. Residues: CASSYSGVRLAGPSYNEQFF.

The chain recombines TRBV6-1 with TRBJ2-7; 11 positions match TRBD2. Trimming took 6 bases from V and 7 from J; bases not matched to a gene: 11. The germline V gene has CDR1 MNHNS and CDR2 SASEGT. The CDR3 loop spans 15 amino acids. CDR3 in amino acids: CASRSRLAGLREQYF. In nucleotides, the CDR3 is TGTGCCAGCAGAAGCCGACTAGCGGGACTTAGGGAGCAGTACTTC.

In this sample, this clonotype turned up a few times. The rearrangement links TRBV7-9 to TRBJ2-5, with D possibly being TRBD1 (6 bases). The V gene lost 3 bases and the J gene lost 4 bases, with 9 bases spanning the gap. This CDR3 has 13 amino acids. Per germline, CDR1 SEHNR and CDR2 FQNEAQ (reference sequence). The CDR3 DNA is TGTGCCAGCAGCTTCTTACAGGGAGAGACCCAGTACTTC. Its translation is CASSFLQGETQYF.

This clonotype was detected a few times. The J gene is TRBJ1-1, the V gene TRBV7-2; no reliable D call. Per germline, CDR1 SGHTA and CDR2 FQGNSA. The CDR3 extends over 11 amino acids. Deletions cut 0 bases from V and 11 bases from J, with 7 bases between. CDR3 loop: CASSLASTAFF. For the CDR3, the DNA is TGTGCCAGCAGCTTAGCATCCACGGCTTTCTTT.

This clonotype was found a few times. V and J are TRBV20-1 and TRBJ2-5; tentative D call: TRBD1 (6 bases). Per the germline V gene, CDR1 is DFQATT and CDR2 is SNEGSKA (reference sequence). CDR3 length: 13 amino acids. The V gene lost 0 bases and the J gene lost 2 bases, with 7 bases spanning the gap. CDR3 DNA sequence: TGCAGTGCTAGAGAGGGGACACAAGAGACCCAGTACTTC. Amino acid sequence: CSAREGTQETQYF.

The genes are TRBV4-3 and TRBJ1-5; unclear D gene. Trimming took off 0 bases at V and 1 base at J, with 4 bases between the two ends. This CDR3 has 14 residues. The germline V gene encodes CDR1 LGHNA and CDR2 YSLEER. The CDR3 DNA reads TGCGCCAGCAGCCAAGATCCCAGCAATCAGCCCCAGCATTTT. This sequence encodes CASSQDPSNQPQHF.

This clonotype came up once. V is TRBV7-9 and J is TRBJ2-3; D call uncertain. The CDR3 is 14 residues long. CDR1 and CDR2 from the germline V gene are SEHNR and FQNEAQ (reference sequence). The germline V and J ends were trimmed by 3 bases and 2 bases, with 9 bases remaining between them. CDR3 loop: CASSFLPDTDTQYF. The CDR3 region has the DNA TGTGCCAGCAGCTTTCTCCCCGACACAGATACGCAGTATTTT.

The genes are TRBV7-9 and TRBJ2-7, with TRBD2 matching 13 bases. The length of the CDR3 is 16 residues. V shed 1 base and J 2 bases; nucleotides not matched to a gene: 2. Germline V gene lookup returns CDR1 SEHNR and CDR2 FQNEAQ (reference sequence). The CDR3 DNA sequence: TGTGCCAGCAGCTTAGGAGGACTAGCGGGAGCCTACGAGCAGTACTTC. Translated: CASSLGGLAGAYEQYF.

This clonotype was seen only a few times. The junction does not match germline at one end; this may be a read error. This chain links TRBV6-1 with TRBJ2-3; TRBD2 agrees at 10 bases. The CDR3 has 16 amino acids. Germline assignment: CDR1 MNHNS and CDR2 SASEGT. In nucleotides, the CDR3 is TGTGCCAGCACTGAAGCGGGAGGGCCTTCCGCAGATACGCAGTATTTT. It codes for CASTEAGGPSADTQYF.

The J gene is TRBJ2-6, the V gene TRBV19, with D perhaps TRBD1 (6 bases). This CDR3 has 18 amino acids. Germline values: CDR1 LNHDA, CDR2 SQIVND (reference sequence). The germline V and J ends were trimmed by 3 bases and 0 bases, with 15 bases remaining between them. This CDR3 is CASSMRTESVSGANVLTF. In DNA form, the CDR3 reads TGTGCCAGTAGTATGAGGACAGAGTCTGTCTCTGGGGCCAACGTCCTGACTTTC. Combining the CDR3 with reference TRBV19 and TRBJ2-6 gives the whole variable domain DGGITQSPKYLFRKEGQNVTLSCEQNLNHDAMYWYRQDPGQGLRLIYYSQIVNDFQKGDIAEGYSVSREKKESFPLTVTSAQKNPTAFYLCASSMRTESVSGANVLTFGAGSRLTVL.

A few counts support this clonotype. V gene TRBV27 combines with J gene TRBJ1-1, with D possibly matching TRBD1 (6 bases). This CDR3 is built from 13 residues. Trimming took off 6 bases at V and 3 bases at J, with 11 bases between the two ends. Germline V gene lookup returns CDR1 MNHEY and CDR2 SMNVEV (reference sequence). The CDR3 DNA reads TGTGCCAGCAGCATGCAGGGGTACACTGAAGCTTTCTTT. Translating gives CASSMQGYTEAFF.

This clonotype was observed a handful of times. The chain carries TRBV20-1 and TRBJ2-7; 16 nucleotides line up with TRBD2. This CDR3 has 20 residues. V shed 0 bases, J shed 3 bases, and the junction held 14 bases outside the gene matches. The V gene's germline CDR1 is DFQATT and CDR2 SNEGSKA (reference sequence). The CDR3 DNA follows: TGCAGTGCTAGAGAAATCAAGCAGGGACTAGCGGGAGGGCTAAACTACGAGCAGTACTTC. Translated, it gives CSAREIKQGLAGGLNYEQYF.

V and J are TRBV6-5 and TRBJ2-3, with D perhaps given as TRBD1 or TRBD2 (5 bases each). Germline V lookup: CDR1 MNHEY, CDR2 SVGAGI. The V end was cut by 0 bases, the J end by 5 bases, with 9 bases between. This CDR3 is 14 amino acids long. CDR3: CASSYSRDGDTQYF. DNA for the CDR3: TGTGCCAGCAGTTACTCCCGGGACGGAGATACGCAGTATTTT.